This T cell receptor beta chain was captured by sequencing in a study of T cell repertoires in cytomegalovirus infection. Study details: An indication of both CMV infection and matching HLA type came from public TCR beta signatures. Study observations and caveats: Predominance within the ex vivo response was attributable to HLA-C-restricted CMV-specific TCR beta clonotypes. Summed frequency of public TCR beta families distinguished CMV carriers with the relevant HLA.

Each CDR3 protein gets one entry after TCRdb re-called the reads with MiXCR. The data hold 700,000 to 850,000 distinct CDR3 sequences, with approximately 29% observed a single time. The CDR3 spans 17 residues. Germline V gives CDR1 SGHTS, CDR2 YDEGEE. After removal of 1 base from V and 2 bases from J, the junction contained 12 bases not matched to a gene. A remark on this clonotype: Its antigen is unknown.

Specimen: cultured CD8+ T cells from PBMCs, collected from culture after CMV antigen stimulation. The sequence was obtained from a human donor in good health (CMV status not recorded). Some clones in this sample may be carry-over from other donors' samples. The V gene is TRBV5-8, the J gene TRBJ2-7, with 7 positions matching TRBD1. The CDR3 reads CASSLFFGKTGTYEQYV. DNA of the CDR3: TGTGCCAGCAGCTTGTTTTTTGGGAAGACAGGGACCTACGAGCAGTACGTC.